The T cell receptor beta chain under discussion was sequenced for a study of cytomegalovirus exposure and HLA in healthy donors. Broader study findings: A previous analysis found most TCR beta V segments productive roughly 87% or roughly 30% of the time.

The CDR3 consists of 15 residues. Germline V CDR1 and CDR2: PRHDT, FYEKMQ (reference sequence). Trimming at V came to 4 bases and at J to 8 bases, leaving 8 bases not matched to a gene. 13 Jbeta primers and 60 Vbeta primers were used for the PCR. The assay was immunoSEQ multiplex PCR, and TCRdb's table has in-frame clones only and misses some. Of around 130,000 clones in the sample, roughly 80% were seen once. As to this clone: The antigen is undetermined.

This receptor was obtained from a girl aged 2 to 9 in good health and CMV-seronegative. The rearrangement joins TRBV13 to TRBJ2-1; 10 nucleotides match TRBD2. Sequencing was done on a sample of PBMCs. The chain's CDR3 is CASSSRLAGFDEQFF. The CDR3 DNA reads as TGTGCCAGCAGCTCACGACTAGCGGGCTTCGATGAGCAGTTCTTC.